Given below is one TCR beta chain in context. The CDR3 spans 15 residues. V lost 5 bases and J lost 2; bases outside the gene matches: 5. Germline CDR1 reads SGHVS; CDR2 reads FQNEAQ. These data are taken from a study of blood T cell repertoires in COVID-19. Profiled with immunoSEQ multiplex PCR; TCRdb holds only in-frame clones, not every one. The sample shows under 150,000 clones, approximately 88% of them seen only once. The sample was peripheral blood. The source is a middle-aged woman with acute or convalescent COVID-19. The V gene is TRBV7-8, the J gene TRBJ1-3; 8 bases are a match to TRBD1. The CDR3 bases are TGTGCCAGCAGCCGACTGACAGGGGCTGGAAACACCATATATTTT. Translation: CASSRLTGAGNTIYF. Filled out from reference TRBV7-8 and TRBJ1-3, the complete variable domain reads GAGVSQSPRYKVAKRGQDVALRCDPISGHVSLFWYQQALGQGPEFLTYFQNEAQLDKSGLPSDRFFAERPEGSVSTLKIQRTQQEDSAVYLCASSRLTGAGNTIYFGEGSWLTVV.